The rows below give T cell receptor beta chains drawn from one sample of a study of T cells after yellow fever vaccination. Via MiXCR, TCRdb re-called the 5' RACE reads, giving one row per CDR3 protein. The sample lists 300,000 to 400,000 distinct CDR3 sequences, approximately 4.2% occurring once. The sample consisted of PBMCs, taken 5 days after the yellow fever booster vaccination. The source is a man between 18 and 29 years old who received the YFV17D yellow fever vaccine. CDR3s include the opening cysteine and the closing phenylalanine or tryptophan. A D gene is named only where the DNA matches it firmly. Expanded clones are given a class, and other clones once, few, many or no size at all.

v_call,d_call,j_call,clone_size,cdr3_aa,cdr3_nt
TRBV14,-,TRBJ1-4,-,CASSQRVSTNEKLFF,TGTGCCAGCAGCCAACGGGTTTCAACTAATGAAAAACTGTTTTTT
TRBV29-1,-,TRBJ2-6,-,CSVGDISGANVLTF,TGCAGCGTTGGGGACATCTCTGGGGCCAACGTCCTGACTTTC
TRBV6-5,TRBD1,TRBJ2-7,few,CASSRDSYEQYF,TGTGCCAGCAGTCGGGACAGCTACGAGCAGTACTTC
TRBV6-7,-,TRBJ1-3,-,CASSLDGTRRLSGNTIYF,TGTGCCAGCAGTTTGGACGGTACAAGGAGGCTCTCTGGAAACACCATATATTTT
TRBV5-1,-,TRBJ2-6,many,CASRDSSGANVLTF,TGCGCCAGCAGGGATTCCTCTGGGGCCAACGTCCTGACTTTC
TRBV7-2,-,TRBJ1-2,-,CASSLGWGQAKPNYGYTF,TGTGCCAGCAGCTTAGGATGGGGGCAAGCCAAGCCTAACTATGGCTACACCTTC
TRBV3-1,-,TRBJ1-5,-,CASSRTGLSEPQHF,TGTGCCAGCAGCCGAACAGGGTTGTCTGAGCCCCAGCATTTT
TRBV19,TRBD1,TRBJ1-2,many,CASSLASDRRVGGYTF,TGTGCCAGTAGTCTGGCATCGGACAGGAGGGTCGGTGGCTACACCTTC
TRBV2,-,TRBJ2-5,few,CASSATETQYF,TGTGCCAGCAGTGCCACAGAGACCCAGTACTTC
TRBV7-3,-,TRBJ2-3,many,CASSFGSWGTDTQYF,TGTGCCAGCAGCTTTGGCAGTTGGGGCACAGATACGCAGTATTTT
TRBV5-4,-,TRBJ1-4,few,CASSLDQVNEKLFF,TGTGCCAGCAGCTTGGATCAGGTGAATGAAAAACTGTTTTTT
TRBV12-3/TRBV12-4,TRBD2,TRBJ2-3,-,CASGTSGRADTQYF,TGTGCCAGCGGTACTAGCGGGAGGGCAGATACGCAGTATTTT
TRBV20-1,TRBD2,TRBJ2-5,-,CSARRLAGQETQYF,TGCAGTGCTAGACGACTAGCGGGGCAAGAGACCCAGTACTTC
TRBV6-5,TRBD1,TRBJ2-2,many,CASSSGTANTGELFF,TGTGCCAGCAGCTCCGGGACAGCGAACACCGGGGAGCTGTTTTTT
TRBV29-1,-,TRBJ1-1,many,CSVEEGLNTEAFF,TGCAGCGTTGAAGAGGGACTGAACACTGAAGCTTTCTTT
TRBV7-9,-,TRBJ1-4,-,CASSLAKGPNREKLFF,TGTGCCAGCAGCTTAGCCAAAGGTCCAAATAGGGAAAAACTGTTTTTT
TRBV7-6,-,TRBJ1-1,few,CASSPRGRGSEAFF,TGTGCCAGCAGCCCCAGGGGTAGGGGGTCTGAAGCTTTCTTT
TRBV2,-,TRBJ2-7,few,CASSWTDEQYF,TGTGCCAGCAGTTGGACGGACGAGCAGTACTTC
TRBV20-1,TRBD1,TRBJ2-1,-,CSARRGPWDEQFF,TGCAGTGCTAGGAGGGGGCCGTGGGATGAGCAGTTCTTC
TRBV3-1,-,TRBJ1-3,-,CASSQVRRGGNTIYF,TGTGCCAGCAGCCAAGTCCGTAGGGGCGGAAACACCATATATTTT
TRBV10-3,TRBD1,TRBJ2-5,-,CAISPQAPGQQETQYF,TGTGCCATCAGCCCCCAGGCCCCGGGACAGCAAGAGACCCAGTACTTC
TRBV24-1,-,TRBJ1-2,many,CATSDSGEGFYGYTF,TGTGCCACCAGTGATTCTGGGGAGGGCTTCTATGGCTACACCTTC
TRBV7-9,TRBD2,TRBJ2-5,many,CASSPTGGAKETQYF,TGTGCCAGCAGCCCAACGGGGGGGGCTAAAGAGACCCAGTACTTC
TRBV7-2,-,TRBJ2-7,few,CASSFDGYYEQYF,TGTGCCAGCAGCTTCGATGGCTACTACGAGCAGTACTTC
TRBV28,TRBD2,TRBJ2-1,-,CASSLSGTSVGNEQFF,TGTGCCAGCAGTTTAAGTGGGACTAGTGTCGGGAATGAGCAGTTCTTC
TRBV24-1,TRBD1,TRBJ2-2,-,CATSRSTGVSGELFF,TGTGCCACCAGCCGTTCCACAGGGGTATCCGGGGAGCTGTTTTTT
TRBV11-2,-,TRBJ2-5,many,CASSSRRTQYF,TGTGCCAGCAGCTCCCGCCGGACCCAGTACTTC
TRBV20-1,TRBD1,TRBJ2-7,few,CSAYRTGPYEQYF,TGCAGTGCCTACCGGACAGGACCCTACGAGCAGTACTTC
TRBV4-1,TRBD2,TRBJ2-1,many,CASSQEAAGGPGEQFF,TGCGCCAGCAGCCAAGAGGCAGCGGGGGGGCCTGGTGAGCAGTTCTTC
TRBV27,TRBD1,TRBJ2-1,many,CASRTTGIGYNEQFF,TGTGCCAGCAGAACGACAGGGATCGGCTACAATGAGCAGTTCTTC
TRBV6-2/TRBV6-3,TRBD1,TRBJ1-5,few,CASSRLGQGNHQPQHF,TGTGCCAGCAGCCGCCTCGGACAGGGGAATCATCAGCCCCAGCATTTT
TRBV5-1,TRBD1,TRBJ2-1,few,CASSTDLRDREQFF,TGCGCCAGCAGCACTGATCTCCGGGACAGAGAGCAGTTCTTC
TRBV5-1,-,TRBJ2-3,few,CASKPSVVTDTQYF,TGCGCCAGCAAGCCTTCAGTGGTCACAGATACGCAGTATTTT
TRBV3-1,TRBD1,TRBJ2-1,few,CASSQDPPGPGTGGNEQFF,TGTGCCAGCAGCCAAGATCCCCCGGGCCCCGGGACAGGGGGCAATGAGCAGTTCTTC
TRBV7-9,-,TRBJ1-4,-,CASSQAGQKLFF,TGTGCCAGCAGCCAAGCGGGCCAAAAACTGTTTTTT
TRBV20-1,-,TRBJ1-1,-,CSARGWGGGKDTEAFF,TGCAGTGCGAGAGGATGGGGAGGGGGGAAGGACACTGAAGCTTTCTTT
TRBV2,-,TRBJ2-1,few,CASSEAASSYNEQFF,TGTGCCAGCAGTGAGGCGGCCAGCTCCTACAATGAGCAGTTCTTC
TRBV6-5,-,TRBJ2-7,-,CASSRAGRSSYEQYF,TGTGCCAGCAGCCGGGCTGGACGGAGCTCCTACGAGCAGTACTTC
TRBV19,TRBD2,TRBJ2-1,few,CASSNPQLAGGYNEQFF,TGTGCCAGTAGTAACCCGCAACTAGCGGGGGGCTACAATGAGCAGTTCTTC
TRBV3-1,-,TRBJ2-3,many,CASSQESLGVGHTQYF,TGTGCCAGCAGCCAAGAGAGCCTAGGTGTGGGTCATACGCAGTATTTT
TRBV30,-,TRBJ2-7,-,CAWSGLAYEQYF,TGTGCCTGGAGTGGGCTTGCCTACGAGCAGTACTTC
TRBV4-2,-,TRBJ2-5,many,CASRGVSQETQYF,TGTGCCAGCAGGGGCGTATCACAAGAGACCCAGTACTTC
TRBV6-5,-,TRBJ2-3,many,CASSYSGGTDTQYF,TGTGCCAGCAGTTACTCTGGCGGCACAGATACGCAGTATTTT
TRBV29-1,-,TRBJ1-3,-,CSVEDGVGNTIYF,TGCAGCGTTGAAGATGGGGTTGGAAACACCATATATTTT
TRBV4-3,-,TRBJ1-2,-,CASTPDHGIANYGYTF,TGCGCCAGCACCCCAGATCATGGGATAGCGAACTATGGCTACACCTTC
TRBV9,TRBD1,TRBJ2-1,many,CASSLGQGHNEQFF,TGTGCCAGCAGCTTGGGACAGGGGCACAATGAGCAGTTCTTC
TRBV5-6,-,TRBJ2-3,few,CASSSGGGLGTDTQYF,TGTGCCAGCAGCTCAGGGGGGGGGCTCGGCACAGATACGCAGTATTTT
TRBV5-6,-,TRBJ2-6,-,CASSHGTGANVLTF,TGTGCCAGCAGCCATGGGACTGGGGCCAACGTCCTGACTTTC
TRBV19,-,TRBJ2-1,-,CASSFSTGGEQFF,TGTGCCAGTAGTTTCTCGACAGGCGGGGAGCAGTTCTTC
TRBV6-5,-,TRBJ2-1,few,CASSYSSYNEQFF,TGTGCCAGCAGTTACTCCTCCTACAATGAGCAGTTCTTC
TRBV5-1,TRBD2,TRBJ2-3,few,CASSLSLAGVNTQYF,TGCGCCAGCAGCTTGAGCCTAGCGGGTGTAAATACGCAGTATTTT
TRBV4-3,-,TRBJ1-2,few,CASSPRDRDNYGYTF,TGCGCCAGCAGCCCCCGGGACCGAGATAACTATGGCTACACCTTC